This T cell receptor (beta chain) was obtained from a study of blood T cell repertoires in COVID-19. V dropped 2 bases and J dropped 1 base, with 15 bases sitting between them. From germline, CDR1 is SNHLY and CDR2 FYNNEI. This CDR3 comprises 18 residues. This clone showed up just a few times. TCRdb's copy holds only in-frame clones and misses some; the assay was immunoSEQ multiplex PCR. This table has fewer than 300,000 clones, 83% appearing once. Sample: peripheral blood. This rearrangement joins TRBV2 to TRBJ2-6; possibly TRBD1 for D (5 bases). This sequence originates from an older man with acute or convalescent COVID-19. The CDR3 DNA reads TGTGCCAGCAGTGAACGTACTTTACAGGTATCTGGGGCCAACGTCCTGACTTTC. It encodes CASSERTLQVSGANVLTF.